Following are 19 T cell receptor beta chains from one sample sequenced in a study of blood T cells in healthy people across ages. A second PCR, run for roughly 6 to 11 cycles, used a sample-barcoded 5' primer plus a J-beta primer mix. MiXCR, run by TCRdb on the 5' RACE reads, gives a single entry per CDR3 protein. The table has fewer than 900,000 distinct CDR3 sequences, roughly 44% seen once. The sample taken for sequencing was blood. These receptor sequences come from a woman between 55 and 75 years old in good health.

The chain carries TRBV6-5 and TRBJ1-1; D gene uncertain. The germline V and J ends were trimmed by 8 bases and 0 bases, with 13 bases remaining between them. The germline CDR1 and CDR2 sequences are MNHEY and SVGAGI. There are 14 residues in the CDR3. The CDR3 region has the DNA TGTGCCAGCTTCCCCAGGCCGGTGAACACTGAAGCTTTCTTT. Translation gives CASFPRPVNTEAFF.

In its sample, this clonotype was seen a few times. The CDR3 bases are TGTGCCAGCAGCGCGCGGGACGGGACTAGCGGGAGGGCCTACAATGAGCAGTTCTTC. This translates into CASSARDGTSGRAYNEQFF. The chain links TRBV9 to TRBJ2-1; 16 bases agree with TRBD2. Trimming took 3 bases from V and 2 from J; bases not matched to a gene: 8. Germline CDR1 is SGDLS and CDR2 is YYNGEE. The CDR3 runs 19 residues.

This clonotype has only a few counts. The J gene is TRBJ2-1, the V gene TRBV7-3, with a tentative D call TRBD2 (6 bases). Trimming shortened V by 5 bases and J by 7 bases, and 15 bases separated the two germline ends. This CDR3 has 14 residues. Germline assignment: CDR1 SGHTA and CDR2 FQGTGA. CDR3 loop: CASSPTFGGNEQFF. The DNA for the CDR3 is TGTGCCAGCAGCCCAACCTTCGGGGGTAATGAGCAGTTCTTC. The whole variable domain, filled in from reference TRBV7-3 and TRBJ2-1, reads GAGVSQTPSNKVTEKGKYVELRCDPISGHTALYWYRQSLGQGPEFLIYFQGTGAADDSGLPNDRFFAVRPEGSVSTLKIQRTERGDSAVYLCASSPTFGGNEQFFGPGTRLTVL.

In this sample, this clonotype turned up a few times. V is TRBV27 and J is TRBJ1-2, with D possibly TRBD1 on 5 matching bases. Germline lookup yields CDR1 MNHEY and CDR2 SMNVEV (reference sequence). The CDR3 totals 15 residues. Trimming stripped 4 bases from V and 2 bases from J, with 14 bases between. CDR3 DNA sequence: TGTGCCAGCAGTTGGAGGCAGGGCGTGAACTATGGCTACACCTTC. This sequence encodes CASSWRQGVNYGYTF.

Comment on this clonotype: A much larger clone differs from this one at a single base, so this may be a read error. The chain couples TRBV10-3 to TRBJ2-1, with TRBD2 matching over 8 bases. Germline trimming cut 6 bases from V and 5 bases from J; bases unmatched to any gene: 6. Germline V lookup: CDR1 ENHRY, CDR2 SYGVKD. The CDR3 extends over 14 amino acids. The CDR3 loop is CAIREREIHNEQFF. For the CDR3, the DNA is TGTGCCATCAGGGAGCGGGAGATCCACAATGAGCAGTTCTTC.

This clonotype appeared a few times. V usage is TRBV21-1 and J usage is TRBJ2-3. TRBV21-1 is recorded as a pseudogene. The length of the CDR3 is 15 residues. Here the CDR3 DNA reads TGTGCCAGCAGCAAAATCCGCCTTCGACAGGATACGCAGTATTTT. It yields the protein CASSKIRLRQDTQYF.

CDR3 sequence: CASSPGARNEKLFF. Here the CDR3 DNA reads TGTGCCAGCTCACCAGGAGCCCGCAATGAAAAACTGTTTTTT. The chain combines TRBV18 with TRBJ1-4; D remains unclear. Germline-derived CDR1 and CDR2 are KGHSH and LQKENI. Deletions cut 2 bases from V and 5 bases from J, with 9 bases between. The CDR3 is 14 residues long.

The count of this clonotype is one. V is TRBV6-5 and J is TRBJ2-6, with no clear D. The germline V and J ends were trimmed by 4 bases and 1 base, with 20 bases remaining between them. The CDR3 contains 19 residues. Germline CDR1 is MNHEY and CDR2 is SVGAGI. The CDR3 protein is CASSFLVGLMGSGANVLTF. The CDR3 DNA follows: TGTGCCAGCAGTTTCTTAGTTGGCTTAATGGGTTCTGGGGCCAACGTCCTGACTTTC.

The chain joins TRBV11-3 to TRBJ2-2; 8 bases are shared with TRBD1. CDR1 and CDR2 (germline): SGHNT, YENEEA. This CDR3 has 15 amino acids. V shed 6 bases and J 4 bases; nucleotides not matched to a gene: 7. The CDR3 is CASSQGGTGTGELFF. CDR3 coding DNA: TGTGCCAGCAGTCAAGGTGGGACAGGCACCGGGGAGCTGTTTTTT. Looking up the rest from reference TRBV11-3 and TRBJ2-2 gives the full variable domain: EAGVVQSPRYKIIEKKQPVAFWCNPISGHNTLYWYLQNLGQGPELLIRYENEEAVDDSQLPKDRFSAERLKGVDSTLKIQPAELGDSAVYLCASSQGGTGTGELFFGEGSRLTVL.

V is TRBV5-1 and J is TRBJ2-7; 8 nucleotides match TRBD2. V shed 4 bases and J 2 bases; nucleotides not matched to a gene: 5. This CDR3 region has 14 residues. CDR1 SGHRS and CDR2 YFSETQ come from the germline V gene. The CDR3 loop is CASSPGGVTYEQYF. For the CDR3, the DNA is TGCGCCAGCAGCCCGGGGGGGGTAACCTACGAGCAGTACTTC.

Comment on this clonotype: Germline is not matched at one junction end, which may reflect a read error. V usage is TRBV5-1 and J usage is TRBJ1-1; the D is unclear. The germline V gene has CDR1 SGHRS and CDR2 YFSETQ. The CDR3 is 14 amino acids. The CDR3 region has the DNA TGCGCCAGCAGCTTGTCGCACATGAACACTGAGGCTTTCTTT. Translated: CASSLSHMNTEAFF.

This chain links TRBV6-5 with TRBJ1-6; a possible D gene is TRBD1 (5 bases). The germline gives CDR1 MNHEY, CDR2 SVGAGI. Trimming shortened V by 5 bases and J by 7 bases, and 18 bases separated the two germline ends. This CDR3 region has 16 residues. CDR3 protein: CASSPRGRVGNSPLHF. CDR3 coding DNA: TGTGCCAGCAGTCCCCGGGGCAGGGTGGGGAATTCACCCCTCCACTTT.

This clonotype was detected a few times. The chain couples TRBV28 to TRBJ2-1; D is perhaps TRBD2 (6 bases). Per germline, CDR1 MDHEN and CDR2 SYDVKM. V lost 3 bases and J lost 6, with 12 bases in between. The CDR3 contains 14 residues. The CDR3 protein is CASSLAGRTNEQFF. CDR3 DNA sequence: TGTGCCAGCAGTTTGGCGGGGCGCACCAATGAGCAGTTCTTC.

The chain employs TRBV20-1 and TRBJ1-1, with 8 bases that match TRBD1. This CDR3 has 14 amino acids. Losses at the gene ends were 5 bases for V and 3 bases for J; bases not matched to a gene: 8. Germline V gene sequence: CDR1 DFQATT, CDR2 SNEGSKA (reference sequence). The CDR3 here is CSAPGGAGYTEAFF. The CDR3 DNA reads TGCAGTGCTCCAGGGGGCGCGGGGTACACTGAAGCTTTCTTT.

V is TRBV6-6 and J is TRBJ2-7, with D unclear. Germline V gene data show CDR1 as MNHNY and CDR2 as SVGAGI (reference sequence). V lost 4 bases to trimming and J lost 2 bases, with 15 bases between them. The CDR3 sequence is 15 residues long. The CDR3 region has the DNA TGTGCCAGCAGTTCCGACGCGGTTCCTCCCTACGAGCAGTACTTC. This encodes CASSSDAVPPYEQYF.

The chain has TRBV20-1 and TRBJ2-1, with D perhaps TRBD2 (7 bases). The J call may be in error: the DNA end matches TRBJ2-7 better. Germline V gene sequence: CDR1 DFQATT, CDR2 SNEGSKA (reference sequence). The CDR3 length is 13 residues. CDR3 sequence: CSAIRGANNEQYF. The CDR3 DNA sequence: TGCAGTGCTATTCGGGGGGCGAACAATGAGCAGTACTTC.

The chain has TRBV7-3 and TRBJ1-2; 8 nucleotides align to TRBD1. CDR1 SGHTA and CDR2 FQGTGA come from the germline V gene. CDR3 size: 17 residues. The trim removed 5 bases at V and 8 bases at J, leaving 19 bases unmatched. This CDR3 is CASSLDGQGPIAEGYTF. In DNA form, the CDR3 reads TGTGCCAGCAGCCTGGATGGACAGGGCCCAATCGCTGAGGGCTACACCTTC.

Comments on this clonotype: One base away lies a much larger clone, so this may be a sequencing read error. V usage is TRBV4-2 and J usage is TRBJ2-4; 12 nucleotides align to TRBD2. Unmatched junction bases numbered 16, after V lost 1 base and J lost 15 bases. Germline CDR1 is LGHNA and CDR2 is YNFKEQ. The CDR3 is made up of 17 amino acids. Here the CDR3 DNA reads TGTGCCAGCAGCCAAGCTCCCCTAGCGGGGGGGCAGTACGAGCGGTACTTC. Its translation is CASSQAPLAGGQYERYF.

CDR3: CASSYAGAESPLHF. The CDR3 region has the DNA TGTGCCAGCAGCTATGCCGGGGCAGAATCACCCCTCCACTTT. The chain carries TRBV11-2 and TRBJ1-6; weak D call: TRBD1 (5 bases). Trimming took off 4 bases at V and 10 bases at J, with 14 bases between the two ends. CDR3 length equals 14 residues. CDR1 is SGHAT and CDR2 is FQNNGV in the germline V gene.